These T cell receptor beta chains were read from a single sample in a study of OX40 agonist ivuxolimab in advanced cancers. Measured with immunoSEQ multiplex PCR; TCRdb has only the in-frame clones, and not every one. The table has around 110,000 clones, about nine tenths seen once. This material consisted of CD4+ or CD8+ T cells sorted from blood, taken in a trial of the OX40 agonist ivuxolimab. These receptors were obtained from an adult with an advanced solid tumor such as melanoma, head and neck, liver or kidney cancer. Both conserved end residues are part of each CDR3. A D gene is named only where the DNA matches it firmly. Size values are once, few and many counts, or a class for expanded clones, and some rows have none.

CDR3: CASSPWTGDYNEQFF
DNA: TGTGCCAGCAGCCCCTGGACAGGGGACTACAATGAGCAGTTCTTC
D: TRBD1
size: .
V: TRBV7-2
J: TRBJ2-1

CDR3: CASSPIERVNTEAFF
DNA: TGTGCCAGCTCACCGATCGAGAGGGTAAACACTGAAGCTTTCTTT
D: .
size: .
V: TRBV18
J: TRBJ1-1

CDR3: CASSRMTGEKLFF
DNA: TGCGCCAGCAGCCGGATGACAGGGGAAAAACTGTTTTTT
D: TRBD1
size: .
V: TRBV5-1
J: TRBJ1-4

CDR3: CASSLRTSGTGTDTQYF
DNA: TGCGCCAGCAGCTTGCGGACTAGCGGAACTGGCACAGATACGCAGTATTTT
D: TRBD2
size: .
V: TRBV5-1
J: TRBJ2-3

CDR3: CASSLARGQDEQYF
DNA: TGCGCCAGCAGCTTGGCTCGGGGCCAGGACGAGCAGTACTTC
D: .
size: .
V: TRBV5-1
J: TRBJ2-7

CDR3: CATQEVSHGYTF
DNA: TGTGCCACCCAAGAAGTTTCTCATGGCTACACCTTC
D: .
size: .
V: TRBV6-5
J: TRBJ1-2

CDR3: CASKRDTGRQETQYF
DNA: TGTGCCAGTAAGCGGGACACCGGACGACAAGAGACCCAGTACTTC
D: .
size: once
V: TRBV2
J: TRBJ2-5

CDR3: CASRGEGRDTDTQYF
DNA: TGTGCCAGCAGAGGGGAGGGGCGGGACACAGATACGCAGTATTTT
D: TRBD2
size: .
V: TRBV7-9
J: TRBJ2-3

CDR3: CASSPGSSYNEQFF
DNA: TGTGCCAGCAGCCCCGGGTCTTCCTACAATGAGCAGTTCTTC
D: .
size: .
V: TRBV11-3
J: TRBJ2-1

CDR3: CASDHGSLTEAFF
DNA: TGTGCCAGCGATCACGGCTCCCTCACTGAAGCTTTCTTT
D: .
size: .
V: TRBV7-9
J: TRBJ1-1

CDR3: CASSLPGQQETQYF
DNA: TGTGCCAGCAGCTTACCGGGCCAGCAAGAGACCCAGTACTTC
D: .
size: .
V: TRBV11-3
J: TRBJ2-5

CDR3: CAWDGTGNGYTF
DNA: TGTGCCTGGGACGGGACAGGGAATGGCTACACCTTC
D: TRBD1
size: .
V: TRBV30
J: TRBJ1-2

CDR3: CASTMTGNGYTF
DNA: TGTGCCAGCACCATGACCGGGAATGGCTACACCTTC
D: .
size: .
V: TRBV5-5
J: TRBJ1-2

CDR3: CASSTTYQETQYF
DNA: TGTGCCAGCAGCACCACCTACCAAGAGACCCAGTACTTC
D: .
size: .
V: TRBV2
J: TRBJ2-5

CDR3: CASSPWGTTLQETQYF
DNA: TGTGCCAGCAGCCCCTGGGGGACCACACTTCAAGAGACCCAGTACTTC
D: .
size: .
V: TRBV7-3
J: TRBJ2-5

CDR3: CASSLRSGRNEQFF
DNA: TGTGCCAGCAGCTTACGTTCAGGGCGGAATGAGCAGTTCTTC
D: .
size: .
V: TRBV7-2
J: TRBJ2-1

CDR3: CASSLFLRGQETQYF
DNA: TGTGCCAGCAGCTTGTTCCTGCGGGGTCAAGAGACCCAGTACTTC
D: .
size: .
V: TRBV7-2
J: TRBJ2-5

CDR3: CSAQSDTQYF
DNA: TGCAGTGCACAATCAGATACGCAGTATTTT
D: .
size: .
V: TRBV20-1
J: TRBJ2-3

CDR3: CASSSQIGAYEQYF
DNA: TGTGCCAGCAGCTCCCAAATAGGGGCGTACGAGCAGTACTTC
D: .
size: .
V: TRBV7-2
J: TRBJ2-7

CDR3: CASSLGLNYGYTF
DNA: TGTGCCAGCAGCTTAGGGCTGAACTATGGCTACACCTTC
D: .
size: .
V: TRBV7-2
J: TRBJ1-2

CDR3: CASSLPGILKDTQYF
DNA: TGTGCCAGCAGCCTACCCGGGATCCTTAAAGATACGCAGTATTTT
D: .
size: .
V: TRBV14
J: TRBJ2-3

CDR3: CASSLPLDTQYF
DNA: TGTGCCAGCAGCTTGCCCTTAGATACGCAGTATTTT
D: .
size: .
V: TRBV7-3
J: TRBJ2-3

CDR3: CASSIGRASNQPQHF
DNA: TGTGCCAGTAGTATCGGCAGGGCTAGCAATCAGCCCCAGCATTTT
D: .
size: .
V: TRBV19
J: TRBJ1-5

CDR3: CASSLSGPYSNQPQHF
DNA: TGTGCCAGCAGCCTCTCGGGGCCCTATAGCAATCAGCCCCAGCATTTT
D: .
size: few
V: TRBV7-9
J: TRBJ1-5

CDR3: CASSYSISPSGNTIYF
DNA: TGTGCCAGCAGTTACTCGATCTCCCCCTCTGGAAACACCATATATTTT
D: .
size: .
V: TRBV6-5
J: TRBJ1-3

CDR3: CASRPYNYNEQFF
DNA: TGTGCCAGCCGCCCCTATAACTACAATGAGCAGTTCTTC
D: .
size: .
V: TRBV6-6
J: TRBJ2-1

CDR3: CASSDPGGQETQYF
DNA: TGCGCCAGCAGCGATCCGGGGGGGCAAGAGACCCAGTACTTC
D: TRBD2
size: .
V: TRBV5-1
J: TRBJ2-5

CDR3: CASILANWPYEQYF
DNA: TGTGCCAGCATCCTGGCGAACTGGCCTTACGAGCAGTACTTC
D: .
size: .
V: TRBV27
J: TRBJ2-7

CDR3: CAWSVYSFGSPLHF
DNA: TGTGCCTGGAGTGTATACAGTTTTGGTTCACCCCTCCACTTT
D: .
size: .
V: TRBV30
J: TRBJ1-6

CDR3: CASSPVRSGGGYTF
DNA: TGTGCCAGCAGCCCTGTACGCAGCGGTGGTGGCTACACCTTC
D: .
size: .
V: TRBV6-5
J: TRBJ1-2

CDR3: CASSPGTGGTDTQYF
DNA: TGTGCCAGCAGCCCTGGGACAGGGGGCACAGATACGCAGTATTTT
D: TRBD1
size: .
V: TRBV7-6
J: TRBJ2-3

CDR3: CASSLEGPETQYF
DNA: TGTGCCAGCAGCTTGGAGGGTCCCGAGACCCAGTACTTC
D: .
size: .
V: TRBV5-4
J: TRBJ2-5

CDR3: CASSQEGRGDEKLFF
DNA: TGCGCCAGCAGCCAAGAGGGACGGGGGGATGAAAAACTGTTTTTT
D: .
size: .
V: TRBV4-3
J: TRBJ1-4

CDR3: CASSVGVARGADTQYF
DNA: TGTGCCAGCAGCGTCGGGGTTGCGCGGGGCGCAGATACGCAGTATTTT
D: .
size: .
V: TRBV9
J: TRBJ2-3

CDR3: CAWKGVLSGNTIYF
DNA: TGTGCCTGGAAGGGGGTCCTCTCTGGAAACACCATATATTTT
D: .
size: .
V: TRBV30
J: TRBJ1-3

CDR3: CASSPPGTGVGANVLTF
DNA: TGTGCCAGCTCACCACCGGGGACAGGGGTCGGGGCCAACGTCCTGACTTTC
D: TRBD1
size: .
V: TRBV18
J: TRBJ2-6

CDR3: CASSPTGDGNQPQHF
DNA: TGTGCCAGCAGTCCGACAGGGGATGGCAATCAGCCCCAGCATTTT
D: TRBD1
size: .
V: TRBV6-1
J: TRBJ1-5

CDR3: CAWSQWEKPSGANVLTF
DNA: TGTGCCTGGAGTCAATGGGAGAAACCCTCTGGGGCCAACGTCCTGACTTTC
D: .
size: .
V: TRBV30
J: TRBJ2-6

CDR3: CASSQGWSSGGQETQYF
DNA: TGTGCCAGCAGCCAGGGCTGGTCTAGCGGGGGCCAAGAGACCCAGTACTTC
D: TRBD2
size: .
V: TRBV11-3
J: TRBJ2-5